Listed below are T cell receptor beta chains from one sample, sequenced in a study of CD8 T cells in Susac syndrome. TCRdb called the immunoSEQ multiplex PCR reads again in MiXCR, with one record for every CDR3 protein. Of approximately 130,000 distinct CDR3 sequences listed, around nine tenths are singletons. The sequencing sample was made of CD8+ T cells from PBMCs. The origin of the receptors is a human donor with multiple sclerosis. CDR3s include the opening cysteine and the closing phenylalanine or tryptophan. D genes are given only for firm matches. Only some rows state a clone size, as once, few, many or a class for expanded clones.

V gene	clone size	J gene	D gene	CDR3 DNA	CDR3 protein
TRBV6-6	.	TRBJ2-1	.	TGTGCCAGCAGTCCGGGAGTCTACGGCAATGAGCAGTTCTTC	CASSPGVYGNEQFF
TRBV10-3	.	TRBJ2-1	.	TGTGCCATCAGTGATTCAGCGGGCAATGAGCAGTTCTTC	CAISDSAGNEQFF
TRBV25-1	.	TRBJ2-5	.	TGTGCCAGCAACATCGGCCAAGAGACCCAGTACTTC	CASNIGQETQYF
TRBV5-4	.	TRBJ2-5	.	TGTGCCAGCAGCCCAAGGGGGGAGGGCCAAGAGACCCAGTACTTC	CASSPRGEGQETQYF
TRBV6-2/TRBV6-3	.	TRBJ1-2	.	TGTGCCAGCGGCCAGGGCTATGGCTACACCTTC	CASGQGYGYTF
TRBV13	.	TRBJ2-7	TRBD1	TGTGCCAGCAGCTTAAAGGGGGCCGGCGAGCAGTACTTC	CASSLKGAGEQYF
TRBV25-1	.	TRBJ1-5	.	TGTGCCAGCAGTGAATCGCCGACAGGCAATCAGCCCCAGCATTTT	CASSESPTGNQPQHF
TRBV6-5	.	TRBJ2-5	.	TGTGCCAGCAGTTACGGGGAGACCCAGTACTTC	CASSYGETQYF
TRBV7-9	.	TRBJ2-7	.	TGTGCCAGCAGCCCCCTCCAGGGGCAGTCGGACTACGAGCAGTACTTC	CASSPLQGQSDYEQYF
TRBV7-9	.	TRBJ2-1	.	TGTGCCAGCAGCAAACCGACTAGTCCCAATGAGCAGTTCTTC	CASSKPTSPNEQFF
TRBV30	.	TRBJ1-1	.	TGTGCCTGGAGGGAAACGGTTTACACTGAAGCTTTCTTT	CAWRETVYTEAFF
TRBV28	.	TRBJ2-1	.	TGTGCCAGCAGTTTCTTAGCTCCCTACAATGAGCAGTTCTTC	CASSFLAPYNEQFF
TRBV29-1	.	TRBJ2-2	.	TGCAGCGGAGGGGGAGTAGGCACCGGGGAGCTGTTTTTT	CSGGGVGTGELFF
TRBV6-2/TRBV6-3	once	TRBJ2-7	.	TGTGCCAGCAGTTCCATCAGGGGAACCTACGAGCAGTACTTC	CASSSIRGTYEQYF
TRBV9	.	TRBJ1-2	.	TGTGCCAGCAGCGTAGACGTGACAAAAGGTTCTAACTATGGCTACACCTTC	CASSVDVTKGSNYGYTF
TRBV4-1	.	TRBJ1-1	.	TGCGCCAGCAGCCAGGGGTTGGGGACTGAAGCTTTCTTT	CASSQGLGTEAFF
TRBV10-3	once	TRBJ2-3	TRBD2	TGTGCCATCAGTGAATACAATAGCGGGATGACGACAGATACGCAGTATTTT	CAISEYNSGMTTDTQYF
TRBV23-1	.	TRBJ2-3	.	TGCGCCAGCAGTCAAACAGGGCTTCGGACAGATACGCAGTATTTT	CASSQTGLRTDTQYF
TRBV9	.	TRBJ2-7	TRBD2	TGTGCCAGCAGCGTAGCTACTAGCGCATACGAGCAGTACTTC	CASSVATSAYEQYF
TRBV6-2/TRBV6-3	once	TRBJ2-5	.	TGTGCCAGCAGTTACTGGGGGGAAGGATCACAAGAGACCCAGTACTTC	CASSYWGEGSQETQYF
TRBV4-1	.	TRBJ1-1	.	TGCGCCAGCAGCCAAGGTTACCCGAACACTGAAGCTTTCTTT	CASSQGYPNTEAFF
TRBV24-1	.	TRBJ2-2	TRBD1	TGTGCCACCAGAGCAGGGGGCTCCGGGGAGCTGTTTTTT	CATRAGGSGELFF